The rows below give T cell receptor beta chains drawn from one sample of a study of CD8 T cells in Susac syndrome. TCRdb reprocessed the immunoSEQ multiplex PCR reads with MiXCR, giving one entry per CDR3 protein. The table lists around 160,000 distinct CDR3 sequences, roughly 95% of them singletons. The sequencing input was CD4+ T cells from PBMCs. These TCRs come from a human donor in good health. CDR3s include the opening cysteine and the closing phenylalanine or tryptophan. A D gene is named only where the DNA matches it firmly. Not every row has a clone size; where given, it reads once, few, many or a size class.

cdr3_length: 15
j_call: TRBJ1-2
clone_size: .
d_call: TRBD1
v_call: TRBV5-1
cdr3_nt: TGCGCCAGCAGCTTGGATGGACAGGGGGACTATGGCTACACCTTC
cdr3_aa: CASSLDGQGDYGYTF

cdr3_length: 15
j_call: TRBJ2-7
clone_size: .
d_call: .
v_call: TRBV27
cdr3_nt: TGTGCCAGCAGTCCGAATGAGGGACATGGGCGCGAGCAGTACTTC
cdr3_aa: CASSPNEGHGREQYF

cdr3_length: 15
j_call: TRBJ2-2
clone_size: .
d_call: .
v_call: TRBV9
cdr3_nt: TGTGCCAGCAGCGTAACCGACTCAGAGGGCGGGGAGCTGTTTTTT
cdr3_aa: CASSVTDSEGGELFF

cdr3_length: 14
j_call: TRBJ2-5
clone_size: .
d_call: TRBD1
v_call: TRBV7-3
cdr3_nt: TGTGCCAGCAGCACACAGGGGGAAGGAGAGACCCAGTACTTC
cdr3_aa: CASSTQGEGETQYF

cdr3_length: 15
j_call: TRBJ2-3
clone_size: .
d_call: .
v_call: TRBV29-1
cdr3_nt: TGCAGCGTTGAAGGTTCGGGATCGGGCACAGATACGCAGTATTTT
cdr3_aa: CSVEGSGSGTDTQYF

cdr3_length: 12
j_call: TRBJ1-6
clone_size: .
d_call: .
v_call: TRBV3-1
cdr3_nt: TGTGCCAGCAGCCACATTGGCTCACCCCTCCACTTT
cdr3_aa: CASSHIGSPLHF

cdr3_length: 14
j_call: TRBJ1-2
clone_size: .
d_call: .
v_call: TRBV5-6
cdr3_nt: TGTGCCAGCAGCCTACCCGGGACATACTATGGCTACACCTTC
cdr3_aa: CASSLPGTYYGYTF

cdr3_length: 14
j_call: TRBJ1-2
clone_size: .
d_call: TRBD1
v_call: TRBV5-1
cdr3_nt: TGCGCCAGCAGGGCCGGGACAGGGAACTATGGCTACACCTTC
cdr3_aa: CASRAGTGNYGYTF

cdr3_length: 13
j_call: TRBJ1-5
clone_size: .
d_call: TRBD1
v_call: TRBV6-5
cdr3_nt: TGTGCCAGCACCCAGGGGGCGGATCAGCCCCAGCATTTT
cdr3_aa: CASTQGADQPQHF

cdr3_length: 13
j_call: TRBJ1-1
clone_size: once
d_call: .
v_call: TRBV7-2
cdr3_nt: TGTGCCAGCAGCTTACCTGGGGGCACTGAAGCTGTCTTT
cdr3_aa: CASSLPGGTEAVF

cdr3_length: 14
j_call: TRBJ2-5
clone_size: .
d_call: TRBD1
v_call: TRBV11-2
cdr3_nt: TGTGCCAGCAGCTCTCAGGGGGCGACGGAGACCCAGTACTTC
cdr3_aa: CASSSQGATETQYF

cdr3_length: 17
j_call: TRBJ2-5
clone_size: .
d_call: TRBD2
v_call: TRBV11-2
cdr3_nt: TGTGCCAGCAGCTTAGGAGGCATGGCGGGGGGGCGAGAGACCCAGTACTTC
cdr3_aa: CASSLGGMAGGRETQYF

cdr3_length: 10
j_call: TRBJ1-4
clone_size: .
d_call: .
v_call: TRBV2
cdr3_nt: TGTGCCACCGGCGGCGAAAAACTGTTTTTT
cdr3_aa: CATGGEKLFF

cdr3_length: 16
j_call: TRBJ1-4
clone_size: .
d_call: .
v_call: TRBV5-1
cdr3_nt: TGCGCCAGCAGCTTGGGAAATGATGCAACTAATGAAAAACTGTTTTTT
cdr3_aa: CASSLGNDATNEKLFF

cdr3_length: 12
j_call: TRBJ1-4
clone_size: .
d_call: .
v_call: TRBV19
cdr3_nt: TGTGCCAGTACCATCGGAACGGGAAAACTGTTTTTT
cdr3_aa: CASTIGTGKLFF

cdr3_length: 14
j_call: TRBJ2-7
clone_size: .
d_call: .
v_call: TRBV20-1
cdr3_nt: TGCAGTGCTAGTTGGGCGGTCAAAGGGCACGAGCAGTACTTC
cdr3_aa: CSASWAVKGHEQYF

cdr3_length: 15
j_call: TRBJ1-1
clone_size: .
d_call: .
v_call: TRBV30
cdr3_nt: TGTGCCTGGAGTGGCGCAGATACCAGGAACACTGAAGCTTTCTTT
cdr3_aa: CAWSGADTRNTEAFF

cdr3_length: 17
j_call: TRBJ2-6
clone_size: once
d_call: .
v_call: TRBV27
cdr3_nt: TGTGCCAGCACCCCTTCTAACACCCAACCTGGGGCCAACGTCCTGACTTTC
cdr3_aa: CASTPSNTQPGANVLTF

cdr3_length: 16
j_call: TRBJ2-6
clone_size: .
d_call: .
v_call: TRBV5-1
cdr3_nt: TGCGCCAGCAGCCCGGGCTCCCCCTCTGGGGCCAACGTCCTGACTTTC
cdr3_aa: CASSPGSPSGANVLTF

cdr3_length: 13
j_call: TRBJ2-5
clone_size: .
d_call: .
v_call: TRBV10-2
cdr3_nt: TGCGCCAGCAGTGAGTGGGACTTGGTTCGACCCCACTTC
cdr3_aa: CASSEWDLVRPHF

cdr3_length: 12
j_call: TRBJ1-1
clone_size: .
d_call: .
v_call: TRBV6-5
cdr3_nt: TGTGCCAGCAGTTCTGACAGTACTGAAGCTTTCTTT
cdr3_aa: CASSSDSTEAFF

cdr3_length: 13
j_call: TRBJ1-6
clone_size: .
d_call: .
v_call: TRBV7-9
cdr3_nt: TGTGCCAGCAGCGCACAGGGTGATTCACCCCTCCACTTT
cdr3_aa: CASSAQGDSPLHF

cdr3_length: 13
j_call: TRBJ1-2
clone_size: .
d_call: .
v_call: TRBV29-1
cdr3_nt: TGCAGCGTCACAGGAGCGGATCGCTATGGCTACACCTTC
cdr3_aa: CSVTGADRYGYTF

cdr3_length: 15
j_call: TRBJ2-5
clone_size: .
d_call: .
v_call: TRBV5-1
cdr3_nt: TGCGCCAGCAGCCCCCGGGTACAGGGTCGGGAGACCCAGTACTTC
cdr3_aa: CASSPRVQGRETQYF

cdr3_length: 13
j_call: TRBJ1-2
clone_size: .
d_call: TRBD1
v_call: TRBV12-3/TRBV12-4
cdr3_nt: TGTGCCAGCACCCGGGACAGGCTCTATGGCTACACCTTC
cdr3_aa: CASTRDRLYGYTF

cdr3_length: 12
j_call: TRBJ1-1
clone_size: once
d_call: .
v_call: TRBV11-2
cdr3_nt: TGTGCCAGCAGCAAATTAGGGGCTGAAGCTTTCTTT
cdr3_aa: CASSKLGAEAFF

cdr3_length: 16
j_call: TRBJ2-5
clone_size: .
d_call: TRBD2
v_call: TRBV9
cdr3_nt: TGTGCCAGCAGCGTGTCTAGCGGGGGGGCCGGGGAGACCCAGTACTTC
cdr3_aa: CASSVSSGGAGETQYF

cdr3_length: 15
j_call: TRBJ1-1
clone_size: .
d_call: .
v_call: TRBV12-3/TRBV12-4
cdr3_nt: TGTGCCAGCAGGCCGGGGGGCAGCATGAACACTGAAGCTTTCTTT
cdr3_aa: CASRPGGSMNTEAFF

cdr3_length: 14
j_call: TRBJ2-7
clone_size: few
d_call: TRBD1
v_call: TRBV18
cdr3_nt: TGTGCCAGCTCACCGCAAAGGACAGGGTGGGAGCAGTACTTC
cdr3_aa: CASSPQRTGWEQYF

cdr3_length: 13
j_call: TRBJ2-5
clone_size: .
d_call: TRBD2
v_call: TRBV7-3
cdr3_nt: TGTGCCAGCAGCGCACTAGCGGAAGAGACCCAGTACTTC
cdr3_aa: CASSALAEETQYF

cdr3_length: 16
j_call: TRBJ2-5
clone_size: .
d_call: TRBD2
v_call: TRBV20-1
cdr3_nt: TGCAGTGCTAGGCCGACTAGCGGGGGCTCTTGGGAGACCCAGTACTTC
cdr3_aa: CSARPTSGGSWETQYF

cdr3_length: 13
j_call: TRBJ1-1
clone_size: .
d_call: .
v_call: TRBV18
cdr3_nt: TGTGCCAGCTCACTCGAACCGAACACTGAAGCTTTCTTT
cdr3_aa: CASSLEPNTEAFF

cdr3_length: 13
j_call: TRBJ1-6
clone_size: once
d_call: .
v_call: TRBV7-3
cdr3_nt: TGTGCCAGCAGCCCAGGGAGGGAAGCACCCCTCCACTTT
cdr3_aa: CASSPGREAPLHF

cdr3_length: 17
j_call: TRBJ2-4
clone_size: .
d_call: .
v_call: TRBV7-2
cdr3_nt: TGTGCCAGCAGCTTAGTGTCCACAGAGCTAGCCAAAAACATTCAGTACTTC
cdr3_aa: CASSLVSTELAKNIQYF

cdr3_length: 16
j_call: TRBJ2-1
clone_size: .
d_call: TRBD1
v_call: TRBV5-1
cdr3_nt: TGCGCCAGCAGCTTAGGGGGACAGGCCCGAGGGGAGGAGCAGTTCTTC
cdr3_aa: CASSLGGQARGEEQFF

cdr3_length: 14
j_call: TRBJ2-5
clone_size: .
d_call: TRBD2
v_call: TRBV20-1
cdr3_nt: TGCAGTGCTAGATTAGGTGGGGAGGGCGAGACCCAGTACTTC
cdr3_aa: CSARLGGEGETQYF

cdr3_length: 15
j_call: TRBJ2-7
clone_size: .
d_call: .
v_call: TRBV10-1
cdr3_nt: TGCGCCAGCAGTGATAATGGGGGACCAGACTACGAGCAGTACTTC
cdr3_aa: CASSDNGGPDYEQYF

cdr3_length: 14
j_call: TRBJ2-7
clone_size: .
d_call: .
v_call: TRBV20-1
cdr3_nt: TGCAGTGCTAGCAGGAGACACAATTCCTACGAGCAGTACTTC
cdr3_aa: CSASRRHNSYEQYF

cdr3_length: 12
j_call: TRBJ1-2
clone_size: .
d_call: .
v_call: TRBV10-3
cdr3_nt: TGTGCCACCGGGGGGGCCAACTATGGCTACACCTTC
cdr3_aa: CATGGANYGYTF

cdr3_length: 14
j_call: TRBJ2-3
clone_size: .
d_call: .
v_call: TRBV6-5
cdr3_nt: TGTGCCAGCAGTTACTCGGGTGTCCCAGATACGCAGTATTTT
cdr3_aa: CASSYSGVPDTQYF

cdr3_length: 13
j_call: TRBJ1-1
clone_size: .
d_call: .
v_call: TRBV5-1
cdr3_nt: TGCGCCAGCAATATCGAATCAGGACAGGAAGCTTTCTTT
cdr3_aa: CASNIESGQEAFF

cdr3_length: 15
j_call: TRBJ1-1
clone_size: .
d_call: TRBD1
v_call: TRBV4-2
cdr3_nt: TGTGCCAGCAGCCCTGACAGGGATGGGGACACTGAAGCTTTCTTT
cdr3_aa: CASSPDRDGDTEAFF

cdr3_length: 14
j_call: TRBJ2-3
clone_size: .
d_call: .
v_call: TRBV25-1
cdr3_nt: TGTGCCAGCAATCCGCTAGGTTCATCTGTTACGCAGTATTTT
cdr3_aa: CASNPLGSSVTQYF